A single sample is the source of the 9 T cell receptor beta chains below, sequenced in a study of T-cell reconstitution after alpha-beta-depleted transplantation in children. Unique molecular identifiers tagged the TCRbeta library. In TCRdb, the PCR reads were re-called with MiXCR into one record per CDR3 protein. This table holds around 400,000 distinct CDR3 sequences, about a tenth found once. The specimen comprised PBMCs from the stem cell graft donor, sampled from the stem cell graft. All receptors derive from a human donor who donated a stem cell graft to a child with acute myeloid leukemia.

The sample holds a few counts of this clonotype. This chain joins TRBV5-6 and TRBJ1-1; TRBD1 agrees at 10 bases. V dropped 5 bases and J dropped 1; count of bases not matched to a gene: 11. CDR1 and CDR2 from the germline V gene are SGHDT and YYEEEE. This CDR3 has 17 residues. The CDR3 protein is CASRLGTGAARNTEAFF. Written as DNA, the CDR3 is TGTGCCAGCAGACTAGGGACAGGGGCTGCGCGGAACACTGAAGCTTTCTTT.

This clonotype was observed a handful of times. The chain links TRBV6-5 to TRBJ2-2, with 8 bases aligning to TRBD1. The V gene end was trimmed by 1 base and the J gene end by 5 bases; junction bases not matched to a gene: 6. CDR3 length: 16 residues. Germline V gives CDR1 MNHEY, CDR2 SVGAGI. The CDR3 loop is CASSYLPRGQTGELFF. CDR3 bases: TGTGCCAGCAGTTACTTGCCCAGGGGGCAAACCGGGGAGCTGTTTTTT.

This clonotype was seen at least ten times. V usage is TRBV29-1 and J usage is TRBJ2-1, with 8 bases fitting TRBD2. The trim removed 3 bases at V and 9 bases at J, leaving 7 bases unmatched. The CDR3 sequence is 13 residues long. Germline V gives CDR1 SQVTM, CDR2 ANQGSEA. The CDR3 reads CSVDAGGFGEQFF. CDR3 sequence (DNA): TGCAGCGTTGACGCGGGAGGATTTGGTGAGCAGTTCTTC.

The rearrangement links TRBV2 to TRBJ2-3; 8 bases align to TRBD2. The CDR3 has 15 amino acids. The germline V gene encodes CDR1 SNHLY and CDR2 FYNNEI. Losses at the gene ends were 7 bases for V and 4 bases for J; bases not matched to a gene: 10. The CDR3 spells CASNGGDGGADTQYF. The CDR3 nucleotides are TGTGCCAGCAACGGGGGGGACGGGGGGGCAGATACGCAGTATTTT.

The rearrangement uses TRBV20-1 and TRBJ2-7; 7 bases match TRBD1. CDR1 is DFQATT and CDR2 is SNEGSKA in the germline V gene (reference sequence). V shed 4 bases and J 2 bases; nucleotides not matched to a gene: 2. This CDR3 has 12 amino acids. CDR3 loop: CSANRGPYEQYF. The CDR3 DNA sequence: TGCAGTGCTAACAGGGGACCCTACGAGCAGTACTTC.

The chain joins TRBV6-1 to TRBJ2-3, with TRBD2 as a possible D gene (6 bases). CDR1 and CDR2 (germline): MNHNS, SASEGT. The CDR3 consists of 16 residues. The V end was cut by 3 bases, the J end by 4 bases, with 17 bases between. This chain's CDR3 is CASSDQGLRWADTQYF. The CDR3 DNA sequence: TGTGCCAGCAGTGACCAGGGACTCCGGTGGGCAGATACGCAGTATTTT.

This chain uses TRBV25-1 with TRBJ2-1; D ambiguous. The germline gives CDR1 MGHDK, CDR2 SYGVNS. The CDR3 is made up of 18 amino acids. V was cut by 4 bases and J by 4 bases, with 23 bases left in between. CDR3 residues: CASSGPFLRTPFYNEQFF. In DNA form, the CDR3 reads TGTGCCAGCAGTGGCCCCTTCTTGAGGACCCCCTTTTACAATGAGCAGTTCTTC. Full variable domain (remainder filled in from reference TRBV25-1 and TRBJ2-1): EADIYQTPRYLVIGTGKKITLECSQTMGHDKMYWYQQDPGMELHLIHYSYGVNSTEKGDLSSESTVSRIRTEHFPLTLESARPSHTSQYLCASSGPFLRTPFYNEQFFGPGTRLTVL.

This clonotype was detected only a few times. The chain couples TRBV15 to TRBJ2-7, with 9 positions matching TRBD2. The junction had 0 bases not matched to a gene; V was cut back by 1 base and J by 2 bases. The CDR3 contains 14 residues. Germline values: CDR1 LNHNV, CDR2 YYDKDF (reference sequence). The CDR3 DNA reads TGTGCCACCAGCAGAGTAGCGGGAGCCTACGAGCAGTACTTC. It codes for CATSRVAGAYEQYF.

The DNA for the CDR3 is TGTGCCAGCAGCCTCGGGACAGGGCAAAGTAATGAAAAACTGTTTTTT. This sequence encodes CASSLGTGQSNEKLFF. The rearrangement joins TRBV7-2 to TRBJ1-4; 9 nucleotides match TRBD1. The CDR3 runs to 16 residues. The V gene's germline CDR1 is SGHTA and CDR2 FQGNSA. Trimming took 5 bases from V and 4 from J; bases not matched to a gene: 8. The full variable domain, completed using reference TRBV7-2 and TRBJ1-4, is GAGVSQSPSNKVTEKGKDVELRCDPISGHTALYWYRQSLGQGLEFLIYFQGNSAPDKSGLPSDRFSAERTGGSVSTLTIQRTQQEDSAVYLCASSLGTGQSNEKLFFGSGTQLSVL.